The 5 T cell receptor beta chains below all came from one sample that was sequenced in a study of shared clonotypes between healthy human individuals. Measured with immunoSEQ multiplex PCR; TCRdb has only the in-frame clones, and not every one. The profile covers 650,000 to 750,000 clones, with around 72% appearing a single time and under 2% taken by the ten largest. Material for sequencing was memory CD4+ T cells sorted from blood. The sample's subset: CD45RA-negative fraction. These TCRs come from a young woman in good health.

The chain employs TRBV11-3 and TRBJ1-1; D ambiguous. Trimming removed 2 bases from V and 2 bases from J, with 9 bases in between. This CDR3 has 14 residues. Germline loops: CDR1 SGHNT, CDR2 YENEEA. The chain's CDR3 is CASSLSPANTEAFF. In DNA form, the CDR3 reads TGTGCCAGCAGCTTATCACCAGCCAACACTGAAGCTTTCTTT.

The rearrangement links TRBV18 to TRBJ1-1; no firm D call. The CDR3 is 13 amino acids. Germline-derived CDR1 and CDR2 are KGHSH and LQKENI. V was trimmed by 10 bases and J by 0 bases, leaving 12 bases between them. CDR3 sequence (DNA): TGTGCCACCTCCGAAACTCTGAACACTGAAGCTTTCTTT. The encoded protein is CATSETLNTEAFF.

CDR3 coding DNA: TGTGCCAGCAGCTTGGCGGTAGGGCAACAGCCCCAGCATTTT. Translating gives CASSLAVGQQPQHF. The rearrangement links TRBV5-5 to TRBJ1-5; D unresolved. Germline V gene sequence: CDR1 SGHKS, CDR2 YYEKEE (reference sequence). Deletions cut 0 bases from V and 7 bases from J, with 11 bases between. This CDR3 region has 14 residues. Full variable domain (remainder filled in from reference TRBV5-5 and TRBJ1-5): DAGVTQSPTHLIKTRGQQVTLRCSPISGHKSVSWYQQVLGQGPQFIFQYYEKEERGRGNFPDRFSARQFPNYSSELNVNALLLGDSALYLCASSLAVGQQPQHFGDGTRLSIL.

The chain carries TRBV6-1 and TRBJ1-1, with no clear D. The V and J ends lost 5 bases and 6 bases respectively, with 13 bases between them. Germline V gene sequence: CDR1 MNHNS, CDR2 SASEGT. The CDR3 has 13 amino acids. The CDR3 nucleotides are TGTGCCAGCAGTCGAACCGTGGGCGCTGAAGCTTTCTTT. Protein product: CASSRTVGAEAFF.

This rearrangement joins TRBV28 to TRBJ2-7, with D perhaps being TRBD1 or TRBD2 (6 bases each). CDR1 MDHEN and CDR2 SYDVKM come from the germline V gene. CDR3 length equals 17 residues. The V end was cut by 0 bases, the J end by 2 bases, with 17 bases between. CDR3 nucleotide sequence: TGTGCCAGCAGTTTATGGGGGCGGAGGGGGACACCCTACGAGCAGTACTTC. This translates into CASSLWGRRGTPYEQYF.